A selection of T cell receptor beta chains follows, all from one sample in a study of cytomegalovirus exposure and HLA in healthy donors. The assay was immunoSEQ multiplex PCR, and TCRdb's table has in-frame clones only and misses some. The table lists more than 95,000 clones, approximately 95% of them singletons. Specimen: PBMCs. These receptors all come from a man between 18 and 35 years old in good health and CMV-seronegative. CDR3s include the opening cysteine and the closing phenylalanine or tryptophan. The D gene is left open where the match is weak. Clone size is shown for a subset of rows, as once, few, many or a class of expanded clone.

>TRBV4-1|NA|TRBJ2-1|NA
CASSQEPSASVLSSSYNEQFF
TGCGCCAGCAGCCAAGAGCCTAGCGCTTCCGTACTTTCAAGCTCCTACAATGAGCAGTTCTTC
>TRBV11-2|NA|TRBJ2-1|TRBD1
CASSLVRGFIDEQFF
TGTGCCAGCAGCTTAGTCAGGGGGTTTATTGATGAGCAGTTCTTC
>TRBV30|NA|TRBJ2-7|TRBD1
CAWSVGTGTYEQYF
TGTGCCTGGAGTGTAGGGACAGGCACCTACGAGCAGTACTTC
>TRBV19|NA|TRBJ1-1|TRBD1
CASITGGAEAFF
TGTGCCAGTATCACAGGGGGGGCTGAAGCTTTCTTT
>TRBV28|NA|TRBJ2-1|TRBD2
CAGRTSGRGEQFF
TGTGCCGGTAGGACTAGCGGGAGAGGAGAGCAGTTCTTC
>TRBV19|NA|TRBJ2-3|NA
CASSVDKSNTQYF
TGTGCCAGTAGTGTGGACAAGAGCAATACGCAGTATTTT
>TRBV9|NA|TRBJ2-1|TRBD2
CASSVAVGGPSYNEQFF
TGTGCCAGCAGCGTAGCGGTGGGAGGGCCTTCGTACAATGAGCAGTTCTTC
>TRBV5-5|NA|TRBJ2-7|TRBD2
CASSLAPSGGPREQYF
TGTGCCAGCAGCTTGGCGCCTAGCGGGGGACCTAGGGAGCAGTACTTC
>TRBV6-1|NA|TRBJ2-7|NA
CASSESSSSYEQYF
TGTGCCAGCAGTGAATCGTCGTCCTCCTACGAGCAGTACTTC
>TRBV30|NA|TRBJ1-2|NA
CAWSRGANYGYTF
TGTGCCTGGTCCAGGGGCGCTAACTATGGCTACACCTTC
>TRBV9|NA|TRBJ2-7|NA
CASTPLASSYEQYF
TGTGCCAGCACCCCACTAGCCAGCTCCTACGAGCAGTACTTC
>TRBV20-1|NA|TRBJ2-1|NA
CSASLGGQFF
TGCAGTGCTAGTTTGGGGGGGCAGTTCTTC
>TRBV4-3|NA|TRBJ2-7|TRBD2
CASSQEGGLAGLYEQYF
TGCGCCAGCAGCCAAGAGGGGGGACTAGCGGGACTCTACGAGCAGTACTTC
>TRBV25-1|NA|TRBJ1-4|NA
CASSKWGDDEKLFF
TGTGCCAGCAGTAAATGGGGAGATGATGAAAAACTGTTTTTT
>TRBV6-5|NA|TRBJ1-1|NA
CASSYSRVTEAFF
TGTGCCAGCAGTTACTCTCGGGTTACTGAAGCTTTCTTT
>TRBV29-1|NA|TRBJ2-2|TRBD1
CSVGIPGTGIAGELFF
TGCAGCGTTGGGATTCCCGGGACAGGGATCGCCGGGGAGCTGTTTTTT
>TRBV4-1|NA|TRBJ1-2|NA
CASSRWSTANYGYTF
TGCGCCAGCAGCCGCTGGTCTACAGCTAACTATGGCTACACCTTC
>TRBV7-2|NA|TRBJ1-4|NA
CASSLGQGRGDEKLFF
TGTGCCAGCAGCTTAGGTCAGGGGCGCGGCGATGAAAAACTGTTTTTT
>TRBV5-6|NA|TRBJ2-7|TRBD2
CASSKGLPPYEQYF
TGTGCCAGCAGCAAGGGACTACCCCCCTACGAGCAGTACTTC
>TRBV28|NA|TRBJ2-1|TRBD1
CASSSLGDRKGNEQFF
TGTGCCAGCAGTTCTCTGGGGGACAGGAAAGGCAATGAGCAGTTCTTC
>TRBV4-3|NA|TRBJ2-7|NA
CASSQGPILSSYEQYF
TGCGCCAGCAGCCAAGGCCCTATTTTGAGCTCCTACGAGCAGTACTTC
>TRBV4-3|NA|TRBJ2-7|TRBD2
CASSPGLELGEQYF
TGCGCCAGCAGCCCGGGACTAGAGTTGGGGGAGCAGTACTTC
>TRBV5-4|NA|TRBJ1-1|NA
CASSLAGGIYTEAFF
TGTGCCAGCAGCTTGGCCGGAGGGATTTACACTGAAGCTTTCTTT
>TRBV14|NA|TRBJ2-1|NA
CASSQASGSWEQFF
TGTGCCAGCAGCCAAGCTTCGGGTTCCTGGGAGCAGTTCTTC
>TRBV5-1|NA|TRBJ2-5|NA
CASSLGQVMETQYF
TGCGCCAGCAGCTTGGGTCAGGTGATGGAGACCCAGTACTTC
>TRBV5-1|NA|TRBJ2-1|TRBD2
CASSLALAGGPLNEQFF
TGCGCCAGCAGCTTGGCCCTAGCGGGAGGGCCTCTCAATGAGCAGTTCTTC
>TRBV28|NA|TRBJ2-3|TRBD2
CASSPRTSGYTDTQYF
TGTGCCAGCAGTCCGCGGACTAGCGGTTACACAGATACGCAGTATTTT
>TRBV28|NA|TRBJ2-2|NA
CASSLAATGELFF
TGTGCCAGCAGCTTAGCGGCCACCGGGGAGCTGTTTTTT
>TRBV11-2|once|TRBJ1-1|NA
CASSSGPWGNTEAFF
TGTGCCAGCAGCTCAGGGCCCTGGGGAAACACTGAAGCTTTCTTT
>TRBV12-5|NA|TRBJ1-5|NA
CASGLPLDSSNQPQHF
TGTGCTAGTGGTTTGCCCCTTGACAGTAGCAATCAGCCCCAGCATTTT
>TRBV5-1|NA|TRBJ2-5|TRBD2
CASSLGGLAGKETQYF
TGCGCCAGCAGCTTGGGGGGACTAGCGGGAAAAGAGACCCAGTACTTC
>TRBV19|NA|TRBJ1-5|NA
CASSQTYRLSNQPQHF
TGTGCCAGTAGTCAAACTTACAGGCTTAGCAATCAGCCCCAGCATTTT
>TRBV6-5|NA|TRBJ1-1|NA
CASSYGRSNTEAFF
TGTGCCAGCAGTTACGGGAGGAGTAACACTGAAGCTTTCTTT
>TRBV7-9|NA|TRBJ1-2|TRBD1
CASSSGTAAYGYTF
TGTGCCAGCAGCTCCGGGACAGCGGCATATGGCTACACCTTC
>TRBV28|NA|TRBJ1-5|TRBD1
CASRDGQGAGQPQHF
TGTGCCAGCAGGGACGGACAGGGTGCTGGTCAGCCCCAGCATTTT
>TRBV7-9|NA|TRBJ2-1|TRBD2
CASSFETSGRDEQFF
TGTGCCAGCAGCTTTGAAACTAGCGGGAGAGATGAGCAGTTCTTC
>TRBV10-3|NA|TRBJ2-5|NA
CAIRPGDTQETQYF
TGTGCCATCAGACCTGGGGACACCCAAGAGACCCAGTACTTC
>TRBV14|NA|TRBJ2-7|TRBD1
CASSRWDRGSYEQYF
TGTGCCAGCAGCCGGTGGGACAGGGGCTCCTACGAGCAGTACTTC
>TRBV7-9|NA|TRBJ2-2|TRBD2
CASSLEALAGVSGELFF
TGTGCCAGCAGCTTAGAGGCTCTAGCGGGAGTTAGCGGGGAGCTGTTTTTT
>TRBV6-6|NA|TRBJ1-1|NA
CASSYGGGSEAFF
TGTGCCAGCAGTTACGGCGGGGGCAGTGAAGCTTTCTTT
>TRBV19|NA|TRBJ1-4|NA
CASTGGGRAEKLFF
TGTGCCAGTACCGGCGGGGGGCGCGCTGAAAAACTGTTTTTT
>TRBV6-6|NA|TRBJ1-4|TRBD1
CASSIRQGTNEKLFF
TGTGCCAGCAGCATCCGACAGGGCACTAATGAAAAACTGTTTTTT
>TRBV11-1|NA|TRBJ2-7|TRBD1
CASSFPGQGFHEQYF
TGTGCCAGCAGCTTCCCGGGACAGGGATTCCACGAGCAGTACTTC